Following are 2 T cell receptor beta chains from one sample sequenced in a study of response to subunit inactivated influenza vaccine. TCRdb used MiXCR to reprocess the RT-PCR reads, holding one entry per CDR3 protein. The sample contains around 850,000 distinct CDR3 sequences, less than 20% of which appear only once. Sample: PBMCs from blood, taken less than 6 days after vaccination. The source is a man in his fifties who received an inactivated influenza vaccine.

Only a few counts were recorded for this clonotype. The V gene is TRBV12-3 or TRBV12-4, the J gene TRBJ2-7; D is unresolved. This CDR3 region has 12 residues. The V and J ends lost 1 base and 7 bases respectively, with 8 bases between them. In nucleotides, the CDR3 is TGTGCCAGCAGTTTAGGGTTTAAGGAGCAGTACTTC. Translation: CASSLGFKEQYF.

V usage is TRBV5-8 and J usage is TRBJ2-3, with D possibly TRBD1 on 5 matching bases. Germline CDR1 SGHTS, CDR2 YDEGEE. V lost 4 bases, J lost 4 bases, and 16 bases lay in between. The CDR3 sequence is 15 residues long. The CDR3 sequence is CASSPLRVGADTQYF. The CDR3 DNA sequence: TGTGCCAGCAGCCCCCTCAGAGTAGGGGCAGATACGCAGTATTTT. Full variable domain (remainder filled in from reference TRBV5-8 and TRBJ2-3): EAGVTQSPTHLIKTRGQQATLRCSPISGHTSVYWYQQALGLGLQFLLWYDEGEERNRGNFPPRFSGRQFPNYSSELNVNALELEDSALYLCASSPLRVGADTQYFGPGTRLTVL.